One sample yielded the 29 T cell receptor beta chains listed below, sequenced in a study of blood T cell repertoires in COVID-19. Assay: immunoSEQ multiplex PCR; the TCRdb copy retains only in-frame clones and omits some. The data show roughly 250,000 clones, 86% seen once. Sequenced: PBMCs or T cells enriched from blood (not recorded which). The origin of the receptors is a woman in her thirties or forties with acute COVID-19.

The V and J genes are TRBV7-9 and TRBJ2-5, with TRBD2 matching over 15 bases. V lost 5 bases to trimming and J lost 5 bases; unmatched junction nucleotides: 9. The germline V gene has CDR1 SEHNR and CDR2 FQNEAQ (reference sequence). The CDR3 runs to 17 residues. CDR3 bases: TGTGCCAGCAGCCCCGGGACTAGCGGGAGGAATGAGGAGACCCAGTACTTC. Translation gives CASSPGTSGRNEETQYF.

The chain couples TRBV5-6 to TRBJ1-6; D not certain. This CDR3 contains 14 residues. CDR1 is SGHDT and CDR2 is YYEEEE in the germline V gene. Trimming removed 4 bases from V and 4 bases from J, with 9 bases in between. CDR3 sequence: CASSLSHYNSPLHF. The CDR3 DNA is TGTGCCAGCAGCCTTTCACATTATAATTCACCCCTCCACTTT.

V is TRBV4-2 and J is TRBJ2-4, with 7 positions matching TRBD2. V dropped 8 bases and J dropped 0; count of bases not matched to a gene: 4. Per the germline V gene, CDR1 is LGHNA and CDR2 is YNFKEQ. The CDR3 contains 14 residues. The CDR3 sequence: CASSVAGAKNIQYF. CDR3 in DNA: TGTGCCAGCTCGGTAGCGGGAGCCAAAAACATTCAGTACTTC.

This clone appeared a few times. The chain has TRBV14 and TRBJ2-1, with D possibly being TRBD1 (5 bases). V was cut by 7 bases and J by 6 bases, with 10 bases left in between. The germline V gene has CDR1 SGHDN and CDR2 FVKESK. CDR3 length equals 12 residues. Written as DNA, the CDR3 is TGTGCCAGCAAGGGGCCGGGCAATGAGCAGTTCTTC. Its translation is CASKGPGNEQFF.

The chain joins TRBV5-1 to TRBJ2-5; perhaps TRBD2 as D (5 bases). This CDR3 comprises 15 residues. V was clipped by 4 bases and J by 2 bases, with 15 bases between them. From germline, CDR1 is SGHRS and CDR2 YFSETQ. CDR3 in DNA: TGCGCCAGCAGCCGCCTCGGGGAAACTCAAGAGACCCAGTACTTC. It yields the protein CASSRLGETQETQYF.

The rearrangement uses TRBV4-2 and TRBJ2-3, with TRBD2 matching over 10 bases. The trim removed 6 bases at V and 2 bases at J, leaving 8 bases unmatched. The germline gives CDR1 LGHNA, CDR2 YNFKEQ. The CDR3 runs 16 residues. CDR3 loop: CASSPFGLAVTDTQYF. The DNA for the CDR3 is TGTGCCAGCAGTCCCTTCGGACTAGCGGTCACAGATACGCAGTATTTT.

This chain joins TRBV25-1 and TRBJ1-1; a weak D match, TRBD1 (5 bases). The CDR3 spans 15 residues. CDR1 is MGHDK and CDR2 is SYGVNS in the germline V gene. V dropped 3 bases and J dropped 2 bases, with 13 bases sitting between them. The CDR3 DNA reads as TGTGCCAGCAGTGACCACAGGCTCCTAAACACTGAAGCTTTCTTT. This encodes CASSDHRLLNTEAFF.

This chain uses TRBV5-5 with TRBJ1-2; D uncertain. CDR3 length equals 14 residues. Trimming cost V 0 bases and J 4 bases, with 10 bases left between them. CDR1 SGHKS and CDR2 YYEKEE come from the germline V gene (reference sequence). As DNA, the CDR3 is TGTGCCAGCAGCTTGGGTGGAGTCTCCTATGGCTACACCTTC. This sequence encodes CASSLGGVSYGYTF.

This clone came up once. The genes are TRBV2 and TRBJ2-3; TRBD2 matches 7 bases. V lost 3 bases, J lost 6 bases, and 3 bases stayed unmatched. Germline CDR1 reads SNHLY; CDR2 reads FYNNEI. The CDR3 length is 13 residues. CDR3 bases: TGTGCCAGCAGTGATCGGGAGGAGGATACGCAGTATTTT. Its protein product is CASSDREEDTQYF.

The CDR3 DNA follows: TGTGCCATCCAACCGCGGGAACGAAGCACAGATACGCAGTATTTT. Its translation: CAIQPRERSTDTQYF. This chain uses TRBV21-1 with TRBJ2-3; the D call TRBD2 from the table was never checked on the DNA. TRBV21-1 is annotated as a pseudogene. The CDR3 consists of 15 residues.

This sequence joins TRBV30 and TRBJ2-3; TRBD2 matches 7 bases. The CDR3 covers 15 residues. Germline V lookup: CDR1 GTSNPN, CDR2 SVGIG (reference sequence). The trim removed 2 bases at V and 4 bases at J, leaving 9 bases unmatched. CDR3: CAWSKAAGDSDTQYF. As DNA, the CDR3 is TGTGCCTGGAGTAAGGCTGCGGGAGACTCAGATACGCAGTATTTT.

The CDR3 sequence is CASSLSGDGYTF. DNA of the CDR3: TGTGCCAGCAGTTTATCAGGGGATGGCTACACCTTC. The chain carries TRBV27 and TRBJ1-2; a weak D match, TRBD1 (5 bases). V lost 0 bases to trimming and J lost 6 bases, with 5 bases between them. Germline V CDR1 and CDR2: MNHEY, SMNVEV (reference sequence). The CDR3 loop spans 12 amino acids.

The V gene is TRBV7-3, the J gene TRBJ2-1; the match to TRBD2 covers 9 bases. The CDR3 runs to 15 residues. V was clipped by 5 bases and J by 7 bases; unmatched bases: 9. Per the germline V gene, CDR1 is SGHTA and CDR2 is FQGTGA. CDR3 in DNA: TGTGCCAGCAGCACGACTAGCGGTCTAGGGAATGAGCAGTTCTTC. Residues: CASSTTSGLGNEQFF.

The rearrangement joins TRBV7-2 to TRBJ1-1, with 8 positions matching TRBD1. After removal of 4 bases from V and 4 bases from J, the junction contained 5 bases not matched to a gene. The CDR3 is 14 residues long. In germline, CDR1 is SGHTA, CDR2 FQGNSA. The CDR3 DNA sequence: TGTGCCAGCAGCTCTCGGACAGGGCTCACTGAAGCTTTCTTT. This sequence encodes CASSSRTGLTEAFF.

J is TRBJ1-5 and V is TRBV11-2; D is unresolved. Trimming pared 5 bases from V and 3 bases from J, leaving 11 bases between. The CDR3 totals 14 residues. Per germline, CDR1 SGHAT and CDR2 FQNNGV. The CDR3 here is CASSRAGPNQPQHF. The CDR3 DNA follows: TGTGCCAGCAGCCGGGCGGGCCCCAATCAGCCCCAGCATTTT.

The CDR3 DNA reads TGTGCCAGCAGCTTAGGACTAGCGGGCACCGGGGAGCTGTTTTTT. It translates to CASSLGLAGTGELFF. The chain uses TRBV7-2 and TRBJ2-2; 10 bases agree with TRBD2. V lost 1 base to trimming and J lost 4 bases; unmatched junction nucleotides: 0. The CDR3 contains 15 residues. CDR1 is SGHTA, CDR2 FQGNSA, per germline.

This clone was counted a single time. The chain couples TRBV5-1 to TRBJ2-1; 7 nucleotides line up with TRBD2. V dropped 3 bases and J dropped 7; count of bases not matched to a gene: 16. The length of the CDR3 is 17 residues. CDR1 SGHRS and CDR2 YFSETQ come from the germline V gene. The CDR3, as DNA: TGCGCCAGCAGCTCGGGCCGGGGAGGGGCGTTGGTGAATGAGCAGTTCTTC. It yields the protein CASSSGRGGALVNEQFF.

The chain recombines TRBV27 with TRBJ2-5, with D possibly being TRBD1 (6 bases). Trimming removed 2 bases at V and 1 base at J, with 8 bases between. This CDR3 is built from 14 residues. CDR1 and CDR2 (germline): MNHEY, SMNVEV (reference sequence). CDR3 loop: CASSLIRGQETQYF. The DNA of the CDR3 is TGTGCCAGCAGTTTAATCAGGGGCCAAGAGACCCAGTACTTC.

V usage is TRBV5-1 and J usage is TRBJ2-1; TRBD2 matches at 16 bases. CDR1 SGHRS and CDR2 YFSETQ come from the germline V gene. The CDR3 is 17 residues long. V gave up 3 bases and J gave up 6 bases; unmatched junction bases: 6. CDR3 nucleotides: TGCGCCAGCAGCTGGGGACTAGCGGGAGGGCCTGTCAATGAGCAGTTCTTC. It yields the protein CASSWGLAGGPVNEQFF.

This clone was picked up one time. V usage is TRBV3-1 (or the pseudogene TRBV3-2) and J usage is TRBJ2-2, with D possibly matching TRBD2 (6 bases). The length of the CDR3 is 12 residues. Germline-derived CDR1 and CDR2 are LGHDT and YNNKEL (reference sequence). The V and J ends lost 5 bases and 7 bases respectively, with 8 bases between them. The chain's CDR3 is CASSAGLGELFF. In DNA form, the CDR3 reads TGTGCCAGCAGCGCGGGACTCGGGGAGCTGTTTTTT.

This chain links TRBV5-4 with TRBJ2-3; 9 nucleotides match TRBD2. V lost 0 bases to trimming and J lost 3 bases; unmatched junction nucleotides: 5. The CDR3 runs 16 residues. Germline V gene sequence: CDR1 SGHNT, CDR2 YYREEE (reference sequence). The CDR3 DNA follows: TGTGCCAGCAGCTTGGGACGGCGGGAGGGTACAGATACGCAGTATTTT. Its protein is CASSLGRREGTDTQYF.

Only one count was recorded for this clone. The chain recombines TRBV3-1 (or the pseudogene TRBV3-2) with TRBJ1-3, with no clear D. Germline assignment: CDR1 LGHDT and CDR2 YNNKEL (reference sequence). V lost 4 bases and J lost 4, with 11 bases in between. This CDR3 contains 14 residues. CDR3 loop: CASSRSEGGNTIYF. The CDR3, as DNA: TGTGCCAGCAGCCGAAGCGAGGGCGGAAACACCATATATTTT.

The genes are TRBV28 and TRBJ2-3; TRBD1 agrees at 7 bases. The CDR3 extends over 14 amino acids. Germline V gene lookup returns CDR1 MDHEN and CDR2 SYDVKM. Trimming took 5 bases from V and 4 from J; bases not matched to a gene: 6. The CDR3 protein is CASSPRTGPDTQYF. The DNA for the CDR3 is TGTGCCAGCAGTCCGCGGACAGGACCAGATACGCAGTATTTT.

This chain uses TRBV6-5 with TRBJ2-1; TRBD1 aligns across 10 bases. The junction had 4 bases not matched to a gene; V was cut back by 6 bases and J by 14 bases. This CDR3 spans 11 amino acids. Germline V lookup: CDR1 MNHEY, CDR2 SVGAGI. In DNA form, the CDR3 reads TGTGCCAGCAGACGGACAGGGGGGGAGTTCTTC. Translation: CASRRTGGEFF.

The V and J genes are TRBV18 and TRBJ2-7, with 7 bases identical to TRBD1. The CDR3 consists of 13 residues. V lost 4 bases to trimming and J lost 3 bases; unmatched junction nucleotides: 3. Germline-derived CDR1 and CDR2 are KGHSH and LQKENI. The CDR3: CASSQTGVYEQYF. The CDR3 DNA reads TGTGCCAGCTCACAAACAGGGGTCTACGAGCAGTACTTC.

The J gene is TRBJ2-1, the V gene TRBV5-1, with D possibly matching TRBD2 (6 bases). With 2 bases removed from V and 13 bases from J, the gap between germline ends came to 13 bases. This CDR3 is 12 amino acids long. Germline lookup yields CDR1 SGHRS and CDR2 YFSETQ. The CDR3 protein is CASSLPGAPQFF. Here the CDR3 DNA reads TGCGCCAGCAGCTTACCGGGAGCCCCCCAGTTCTTC.

The chain employs TRBV19 and TRBJ2-3; 9 bases align to TRBD1. The ends lost 5 bases at V and 4 bases at J; junction bases unmatched: 13. The CDR3 loop spans 17 amino acids. Germline V gives CDR1 LNHDA, CDR2 SQIVND (reference sequence). The CDR3 here is CASSPVRGQGMADTQYF. The CDR3, as DNA: TGTGCCAGTAGTCCCGTCCGTGGACAGGGGATGGCAGATACGCAGTATTTT.

The V gene is TRBV4-1, the J gene TRBJ2-7; weak D call: TRBD1 (5 bases). The CDR3 contains 15 residues. Trimming stripped 1 base from V and 3 bases from J, with 13 bases between. Germline CDR1 MGHRA, CDR2 YSYEKL. The CDR3, as DNA: TGCGCCAGCAGCCAAGTGGACAACGTGGGCTACGAGCAGTACTTC. This sequence encodes CASSQVDNVGYEQYF.

This sequence joins TRBV7-9 and TRBJ1-2; 10 positions match TRBD1. V lost 5 bases, J lost 4 bases, and 4 bases stayed unmatched. There are 14 residues in the CDR3. Germline V gene lookup returns CDR1 SEHNR and CDR2 FQNEAQ (reference sequence). CDR3 bases: TGTGCCAGCAGCCCCTGGACAGGGGGCTATGGCTACACCTTC. This gives the protein CASSPWTGGYGYTF.